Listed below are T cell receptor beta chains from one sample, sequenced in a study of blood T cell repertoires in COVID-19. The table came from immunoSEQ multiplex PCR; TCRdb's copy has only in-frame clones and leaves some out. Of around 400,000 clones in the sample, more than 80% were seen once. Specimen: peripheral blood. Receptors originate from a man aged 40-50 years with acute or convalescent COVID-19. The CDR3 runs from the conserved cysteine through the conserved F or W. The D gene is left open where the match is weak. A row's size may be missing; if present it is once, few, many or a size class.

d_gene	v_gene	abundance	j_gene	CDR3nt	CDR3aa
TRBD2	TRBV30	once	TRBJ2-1	TGTGCCTGGAGTAATATAGCGGGAGGGGAGCAGTTCTTC	CAWSNIAGGEQFF
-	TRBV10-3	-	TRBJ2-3	TGTGCCATCAGTGAGTCGCAGGCAAGCCCGGATACGCAGTATTTT	CAISESQASPDTQYF
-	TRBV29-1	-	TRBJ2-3	TGCAGCGTTGGTGAGGACTTTGGCACAGATACGCAGTATTTT	CSVGEDFGTDTQYF
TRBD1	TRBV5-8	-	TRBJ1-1	TGTGCCAGCAGGAAGGGACAGTTGAACACTGAAGCTTTCTTT	CASRKGQLNTEAFF
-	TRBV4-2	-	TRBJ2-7	TGTGCCAGCAGCCAAGAGGGGCCTCCCTTGGAGCAGTACTTC	CASSQEGPPLEQYF
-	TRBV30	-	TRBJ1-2	TGTGCCTGGATTTTCGCGGGGGGATATGGCTACACCTTC	CAWIFAGGYGYTF
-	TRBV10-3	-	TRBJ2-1	TGTGCCATCAGTGGTACCTACAATGAGCAGTTCTTC	CAISGTYNEQFF
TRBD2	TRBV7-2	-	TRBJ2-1	TGTGCCAGCAGCTCAACGGGACTAGCGGCTAATGAGCAGTTCTTC	CASSSTGLAANEQFF
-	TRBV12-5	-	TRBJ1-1	TGTGCTAGTGGTTTGGTCCTACAACAGGGACGAGAAGCTTTCTTT	CASGLVLQQGREAFF
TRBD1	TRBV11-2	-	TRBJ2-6	TGTGCCAGCAGCTTAGGACAGGGTGGGGCCAACGTCCTGACTTTC	CASSLGQGGANVLTF
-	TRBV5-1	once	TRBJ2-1	TGCGCCAGCAGCTTTCGCCCCGCTACGCGAAGCTCCTACAATGAGCAGTTCTTC	CASSFRPATRSSYNEQFF